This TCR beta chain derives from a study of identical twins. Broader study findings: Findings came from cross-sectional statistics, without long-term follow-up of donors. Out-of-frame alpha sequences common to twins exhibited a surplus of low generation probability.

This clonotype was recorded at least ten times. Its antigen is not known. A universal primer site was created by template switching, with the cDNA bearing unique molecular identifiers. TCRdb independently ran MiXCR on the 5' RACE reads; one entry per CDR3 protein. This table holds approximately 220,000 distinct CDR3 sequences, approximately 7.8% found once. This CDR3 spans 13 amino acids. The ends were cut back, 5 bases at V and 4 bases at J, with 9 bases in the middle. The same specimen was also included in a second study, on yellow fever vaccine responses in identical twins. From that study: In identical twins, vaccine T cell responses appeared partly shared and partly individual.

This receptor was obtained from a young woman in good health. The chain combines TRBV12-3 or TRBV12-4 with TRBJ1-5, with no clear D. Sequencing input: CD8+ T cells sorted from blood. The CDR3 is CASSPDGNQPQHF. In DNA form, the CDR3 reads TGTGCCAGCAGTCCGGACGGAAATCAGCCCCAGCATTTT.